Below, 20 T cell receptor beta chains from the same sample are listed, as sequenced in a study of T cells in Graves' hyperthyroidism and ophthalmopathy. There were TCR beta CDR3 regions amplified from RNA transcripts. HTBI primers were used for first-round RT-PCR of the TCR CDR3. Each CDR3 protein gets one entry after TCRdb re-called the multiplex PCR reads with MiXCR. The sample yields nearly 600,000 distinct CDR3 sequences, 13% to 15% seen once. Specimen: blood. Every receptor here comes from a woman between 18 and 29 years old with Graves' ophthalmopathy.

This clonotype occurred a few times. The chain joins TRBV5-1 to TRBJ2-3; TRBD1 aligns across 7 bases. The V and J ends lost 5 bases and 0 bases, in that order; junction bases with no gene match: 6. This CDR3 is built from 15 residues. Per germline, CDR1 SGHRS and CDR2 YFSETQ. Here the CDR3 reads CASSEPGQSTDTQYF. The CDR3, as DNA: TGCGCCAGCAGTGAACCGGGACAGAGCACAGATACGCAGTATTTT. Filled out from reference TRBV5-1 and TRBJ2-3, the complete variable domain reads KAGVTQTPRYLIKTRGQQVTLSCSPISGHRSVSWYQQTPGQGLQFLFEYFSETQRNKGNFPGRFSGRQFSNSRSEMNVSTLELGDSALYLCASSEPGQSTDTQYFGPGTRLTVL.

This clonotype was detected ten times or more. The chain uses TRBV7-3 and TRBJ2-7; D tentatively reads TRBD1 or TRBD2 (5 bases each). The germline CDR1 and CDR2 sequences are SGHTA and FQGTGA. Trimming pared 5 bases from V and 1 base from J, leaving 9 bases between. This CDR3 has 13 amino acids. CDR3 residues: CASSPGLSYEQYF. The CDR3 coding sequence is TGTGCCAGCAGCCCGGGGCTTTCCTACGAGCAGTACTTC.

This clonotype showed up many times. The V and J genes are TRBV27 and TRBJ2-5; 16 bases fit TRBD2. The germline CDR1 and CDR2 sequences are MNHEY and SMNVEV (reference sequence). The CDR3 loop spans 21 amino acids. V gave up 3 bases and J gave up 0 bases; unmatched junction bases: 13. This chain's CDR3 is CASSLGPFAGLAGGYQETQYF. In DNA form, the CDR3 reads TGTGCCAGCAGTTTGGGGCCTTTCGCGGGACTAGCGGGAGGGTACCAAGAGACCCAGTACTTC.

Turning to this clonotype: The DNA is left out, because the CDR3 cannot be placed on it with certainty; the CDR3 is given as TCRdb lists it. The chain has TRBV5-1 and TRBJ2-7; whether TRBD1, the table's D call, matches the DNA was not checked. The CDR3 contains 14 residues when both ends are counted. Germline-derived CDR1 and CDR2 are SGHRS and YFSETQ. CDR3 sequence reads: CASSFGQGAGEQHF.

This clonotype came up many times. This rearrangement joins TRBV6-1 to TRBJ2-7; 9 nucleotides agree with TRBD1. V shed 10 bases, J shed 3 bases, and the junction held 13 bases outside the gene matches. Germline loops: CDR1 MNHNS, CDR2 SASEGT. CDR3 length: 15 residues. The CDR3 here is CAIAHRDRVYYEQYF. CDR3 in DNA: TGTGCCATCGCTCACCGGGACAGGGTCTACTACGAGCAGTACTTC.

Points on this clonotype: A much larger clone sits a single nucleotide away, making a read error possible. The chain employs TRBV5-1 and TRBJ1-4; D uncertain. CDR3 size: 16 residues. Per the germline V gene, CDR1 is SGHRS and CDR2 is YFSETQ. The DNA of the CDR3 is TGCGTCAGCAGCTTGTACGGCGTGTGGACTAATGAAAAACTGTTTTTT. This codes for CVSSLYGVWTNEKLFF.

Many counts were recorded for this clonotype. V is TRBV6-1 and J is TRBJ2-3; D uncertain. The germline gives CDR1 MNHNS, CDR2 SASEGT. V was pared by 5 bases and J by 3 bases, with 12 bases between. There are 14 residues in the CDR3. The CDR3 spells CASSRTAGTDTQYF. As DNA, the CDR3 is TGTGCCAGCAGTCGGACCGCCGGAACAGATACGCAGTATTTT.

This clonotype was seen many times. The chain is built from TRBV27 and TRBJ1-1; 7 positions match TRBD1. The CDR3 is 15 amino acids. Germline CDR1 reads MNHEY; CDR2 reads SMNVEV (reference sequence). V shed 0 bases and J 4 bases; nucleotides not matched to a gene: 5. CDR3 region: CASSLSRTGGTEAFF. CDR3 nucleotides: TGTGCCAGCAGTTTATCTCGGACAGGCGGCACTGAAGCTTTCTTT.

Details on this clonotype: The junction differs from germline at one of its ends, possibly a read error. This rearrangement joins TRBV7-2 to TRBJ2-7; 7 positions match TRBD2. Germline loops: CDR1 SGHTA, CDR2 FQGNSA. The CDR3 is 15 residues long. The CDR3 DNA is TGCGCCAGCAGCCTGCCAACTAGCGTGGCTAACGAGCAGTACTTC. The encoded protein is CASSLPTSVANEQYF.

This clonotype was seen only a few times. This may arise from a read error, as a much more abundant clone is one base away. The chain has TRBV20-1 and TRBJ2-3; 9 positions match TRBD2. Germline CDR1 and CDR2: DFQATT and SNEGSKA (reference sequence). The CDR3 length is 16 residues. The CDR3 bases are TGCAGTGCTAGATCCGGGACTAGCCGCAGCACAGATACGCGGTATTTT. Amino acids: CSARSGTSRSTDTRYF.

This clonotype was observed at least ten times. The gene calls are TRBV12-3 or TRBV12-4 and TRBJ2-1; D gene unclear. The CDR3 extends over 13 amino acids. The V and J ends lost 8 bases and 0 bases respectively, with 8 bases between them. CDR3 amino acids: CASAVNSYNEQFF. DNA for the CDR3: TGTGCCAGCGCGGTAAACTCCTACAATGAGCAGTTCTTC.

This clonotype occurred a few times. This rearrangement joins TRBV5-1 to TRBJ2-7, with a possible D match to TRBD2 (6 bases). Trimming cost V 0 bases and J 4 bases, with 14 bases left between them. The CDR3 runs to 15 residues. CDR1 is SGHRS and CDR2 is YFSETQ in the germline V gene. In DNA, the CDR3 is TGCGCCAGCAGCTTGGAGAGACTAGGACCATACGAGCAGTACTTC. Its translation: CASSLERLGPYEQYF.

This clonotype was detected many times. The chain combines TRBV11-2 with TRBJ2-2; D possibly corresponds to TRBD1 (7 bases). CDR1 is SGHAT, CDR2 FQNNGV, per germline. The CDR3 is made up of 16 amino acids. With 3 bases removed from V and 5 bases from J, the gap between germline ends came to 16 bases. CDR3 bases: TGTGCCAGCAGCTTCCACAGGGGCGCGGGAACCGGGGAGCTGTTTTTT. Translating gives CASSFHRGAGTGELFF. The variable domain in full, with the rest retrieved from reference TRBV11-2 and TRBJ2-2, is EAGVAQSPRYKIIEKRQSVAFWCNPISGHATLYWYQQILGQGPKLLIQFQNNGVVDDSQLPKDRFSAERLKGVDSTLKIQPAKLEDSAVYLCASSFHRGAGTGELFFGEGSRLTVL.

The table lists this clonotype with many counts. The J gene is TRBJ1-5, the V gene TRBV18, with TRBD1 matching 9 bases. With 8 bases clipped from V and 7 bases from J, the junction kept 9 bases outside the gene matches. The germline gives CDR1 KGHSH, CDR2 LQKENI. This CDR3 has 14 residues. In DNA, the CDR3 is TGTGCCAGCACCGGGACAGGGATGGAACAGCCCCAGCATTTT. Translating it yields CASTGTGMEQPQHF.

J is TRBJ1-5 and V is TRBV10-3; D remains unclear. The CDR3 loop spans 14 amino acids. With 3 bases removed from V and 0 bases from J, the gap between germline ends came to 6 bases. Germline V gene sequence: CDR1 ENHRY, CDR2 SYGVKD. Here the CDR3 DNA reads TGTGCCATCAGTGACCAACTTAGCAATCAGCCCCAGCATTTT. This gives the protein CAISDQLSNQPQHF.

The chain links TRBV7-2 to TRBJ1-6, with 10 bases lining up with TRBD1. Losses at the gene ends were 3 bases for V and 0 bases for J; bases not matched to a gene: 11. The germline gives CDR1 SGHTA, CDR2 FQGNSA. The length of the CDR3 is 20 residues. The CDR3 sequence is CASSFDRQGARISYNSPLHF. The CDR3, as DNA: TGTGCCAGCAGCTTTGACAGACAGGGGGCGAGGATCTCCTATAATTCACCCCTCCACTTT.

The V gene is TRBV4-2, the J gene TRBJ2-1; D may be TRBD2 (5 bases). The germline V and J ends were trimmed by 5 bases and 10 bases, with 9 bases remaining between them. The germline V gene has CDR1 LGHNA and CDR2 YNFKEQ. The CDR3 extends over 11 amino acids. CDR3 in amino acids: CASSVRLEQFF. CDR3 DNA: TGTGCCAGCAGCGTCCGACTAGAGCAGTTCTTC.

The rearrangement joins TRBV18 to TRBJ2-5; 8 bases fit TRBD1. J lost 4 bases, V lost 2 bases, and 6 bases had no gene match. The CDR3 is made up of 15 amino acids. CDR1 is KGHSH and CDR2 is LQKENI in the germline V gene. The CDR3 loop is CASSPMDRDRETQYF. CDR3 DNA: TGTGCCAGCTCACCAATGGACAGGGATAGAGAGACCCAGTACTTC.

This clonotype was counted between two and nine times. The chain recombines TRBV9 with TRBJ2-7; D is perhaps TRBD2 (7 bases). V gave up 2 bases and J gave up 4 bases, with 19 bases separating them. In germline, CDR1 is SGDLS, CDR2 YYNGEE. CDR3 length equals 16 residues. This chain's CDR3 is CASSVDPGGGAYEQYF. The CDR3 DNA sequence: TGTGCCAGCAGCGTTGACCCTGGGGGGGGGGCTTACGAGCAGTACTTC. The entire variable domain, with the rest obtained from reference TRBV9 and TRBJ2-7, is as follows: DSGVTQTPKHLITATGQRVTLRCSPRSGDLSVYWYQQSLDQGLQFLIQYYNGEERAKGNILERFSAQQFPDLHSELNLSSLELGDSALYFCASSVDPGGGAYEQYFGPGTRLTVT.

This clonotype showed up many times. The rearrangement uses TRBV29-1 and TRBJ2-2; tentatively, D is TRBD2 (6 bases). In germline, CDR1 is SQVTM, CDR2 ANQGSEA. The CDR3 is made up of 19 amino acids. Trimming cost V 5 bases and J 0 bases, with 25 bases left between them. CDR3 region: CSVKVGGVWRDANTGELFF. For the CDR3, the DNA is TGCAGCGTTAAGGTTGGGGGTGTATGGCGGGATGCGAACACCGGGGAGCTGTTTTTT.